The T cell receptor (beta chain) under discussion was sequenced for a study of blood T cell repertoires in COVID-19. Overall study context: Acute and convalescent COVID-19 samples came from the United States, Italy and Spain.

Here immunoSEQ multiplex PCR was the method, and the copy in TCRdb shows in-frame clones only, minus some. The profile shows about 210,000 clones, over 80% of them singletons. This CDR3 spans 15 amino acids. Trimming took off 3 bases at V and 0 bases at J, with 11 bases between the two ends. Germline V CDR1 and CDR2: MDHEN, SYDVKM. This chain links TRBV28 with TRBJ1-1, with unresolved D. The clonotype comes from a woman aged 55-69 years with COVID-19, enrolled during active disease. Sequencing was done on a sample of peripheral blood. CDR3: CASSLPQSMNTEAFF. CDR3 DNA sequence: TGTGCCAGCAGTTTGCCACAGAGCATGAACACTGAAGCTTTCTTT.